Shown below are 6 T cell receptor beta chains from a single sample sequenced in a study of blood T cell repertoires in COVID-19. Repertoires were generated with immunoSEQ multiplex PCR, while TCRdb's copy carries only in-frame clones and drops some. The data hold 300,000 to 350,000 clones, with approximately 85% observed a single time. Sequencing input: PBMCs or T cells enriched from blood (not recorded which). The receptors here all came from a man under 40 who had recovered from COVID-19.

The chain couples TRBV27 to TRBJ2-7; 8 bases map to TRBD1. This CDR3 is 19 amino acids long. V was clipped by 6 bases and J by 2 bases; unmatched bases: 21. Germline CDR1 MNHEY, CDR2 SMNVEV (reference sequence). The CDR3 loop is CASSRTRTGLTFVTYEQYF. In DNA, the CDR3 is TGTGCCAGCAGCCGAACGAGGACAGGGTTGACTTTTGTTACCTACGAGCAGTACTTC.

V is TRBV18 and J is TRBJ1-5; 7 bases are shared with TRBD1. The CDR3 loop spans 15 amino acids. V lost 6 bases and J lost 3; bases outside the gene matches: 8. CDR1 KGHSH and CDR2 LQKENI come from the germline V gene. The CDR3 nucleotides are TGTGCCAGCTCGCACGGACAGGAGTACAATCAGCCCCAGCATTTT. This gives the protein CASSHGQEYNQPQHF.

This clone has more than one count but fewer than ten. This chain joins TRBV7-6 and TRBJ2-2, with TRBD2 as a possible D gene (5 bases). The CDR3 sequence is 13 residues long. Germline CDR1 SGHVS, CDR2 FNYEAQ. The V end lost 1 base, the J end lost 7 bases, and 7 bases lay between the germline ends. The CDR3 coding sequence is TGTGCCAGCAGCTTAGTTACTAGCGGGGAGCTGTTTTTT. Its translation: CASSLVTSGELFF.

The chain links TRBV10-1 to TRBJ2-7; 7 bases map to TRBD1. After removal of 6 bases from V and 5 bases from J, the junction contained 7 bases not matched to a gene. The CDR3 length is 13 residues. Germline V gene sequence: CDR1 WNHNN, CDR2 SYGVQD (reference sequence). CDR3: CASSLDRSHEQYF. CDR3 DNA: TGCGCCAGCAGCCTGGACAGGAGCCACGAGCAGTACTTC.

The chain carries TRBV3-1 (or the pseudogene TRBV3-2) and TRBJ2-5; 7 bases align to TRBD2. CDR3 length: 16 residues. CDR1 LGHDT and CDR2 YNNKEL come from the germline V gene (reference sequence). V lost 0 bases, J lost 2 bases, and 6 bases stayed unmatched. In DNA form, the CDR3 reads TGTGCCAGCAGCCAAGACAGCGGGGCAGGGCAAGAGACCCAGTACTTC. Amino acid sequence: CASSQDSGAGQETQYF.

The chain links TRBV5-1 to TRBJ1-6, with 10 nucleotides matching TRBD1. This CDR3 has 16 residues. After removal of 4 bases from V and 6 bases from J, the junction contained 7 bases not matched to a gene. Germline assignment: CDR1 SGHRS and CDR2 YFSETQ. CDR3 amino acids: CASSAGQGSLNSPLHF. As DNA, the CDR3 is TGCGCCAGCAGCGCGGGACAGGGGAGTCTTAATTCACCCCTCCACTTT.